This T cell receptor (beta chain) was recorded in a study of read filtering for tumor transcriptome and immune sequencing (dated by TCRdb to 2018 to 2020). In terms of the full investigation: The cohort was composed of approximately 16 male and some 15 female patients, with a mean age of approximately 62 years and an age range of roughly 45 to 80. The study compared TCR repertoires from targeted immune repertoire sequencing and bulk whole-transcriptome sequencing run on the same bone marrow samples. TCR-region mapped reads per sample ranged from about 3.5 to 10.27 million with IR-seq versus only about 80 to 1,300 with RNA-seq. After DNase treatment, whole-transcriptome libraries were prepared using the TruSeq RNA Access Library Prep Kit. One of the main goals was to work out a read-filtering strategy for immune repertoire data, in particular whether clonotypes backed by only a single read should be removed. By revised international staging, 8 patients were R-ISS I, fewer than 20 were R-ISS II and roughly 7 were R-ISS III. Results and caveats for the whole study, not just this receptor: Rather than purified T cells, the sorted CD138-negative fraction was a mixed bone marrow immune population. Compared with RNA-seq, IR-seq captured clonotypes at much higher depth and more reliably, and a smaller IR-seq throughput was enough to identify most shared clonotypes. The correlation between IR-seq and RNA-seq shared clonotype proportions rose when single-read clonotypes were removed. Single-read clonotypes made up about 82% of clonotypes but roughly 3.2% of total reads in IR-seq, and 70% to 75% of clonotypes and 44.6% of reads in RNA-seq.

Ten or more counts support this clonotype. The clone's antigen remains unknown. No qualities accompany the bases; no much larger clone lies one base away. Each patient had bone marrow sampled at the time of active disease. Ficoll-Hypaque density gradient centrifugation was used to isolate the bone marrow mononuclear cells. Myeloma plasma cells were removed and CD138-negative cells were obtained by negative selection following labeling with CD138 magnetic microbeads on a MACS separator. Flow cytometry on an Attune NxT with CD138 antibodies was used to check the purity of the isolated cells. Total RNA was extracted with TRIzol reagent and quantified with a NanoDrop spectrophotometer. Paired RNA-seq and IR-seq were performed on the CD138-negative bone marrow sample of each patient. From the germline V gene, CDR1 is SGHVS and CDR2 is FQNEAQ. After removal of 2 bases from V and 6 bases from J, the junction retains 6 bases not matched to a gene. The CDR3 spans 15 residues, from the cysteine through the phenylalanine. The DNA shown is the 45-base CDR3, in frame from base 1.

TCR libraries were built from approximately 0.4 ug RNA with the Immunoverse kit, using molecular barcoded adaptors covering alpha/delta and beta/gamma chains. The same RNA used for transcriptome sequencing was used for TCR library preparation. An Illumina HiSeq 4000 with 2 x 150 cycles was used to sequence the TCR libraries. Processing in the source paper ran as follows. TCR reads were aligned to human V, D, J and C references and assembled into CDR3 clonotypes with MiXCR, including quality filtering and error correction. The tcR package in R was used to analyze clonotype counts and gene usage diversity. For inspection of raw mapping reads, RNA-seq reads were mapped by STAR aligner version 2.5.3a onto GRCh37 of the human genome. To test the effect of sequencing depth on detected clonotypes, IR-seq fastq files were randomly downsampled using Seqtk 1.3. The raw public data were reprocessed by TCRdb itself: fastp quality trimming at Q25, MiXCR clonotype calling, in-frame beta chains only. Each entry merges the rows of one CDR3 protein and shows their most common DNA and genes. TCRdb's processing, not the authors', yielded these V and J calls. The sample has about 22,000 distinct CDR3 sequences on record, roughly an eighth of them singletons. Of the sample, around 66% falls within the top ten clones.

This receptor was taken from a donor at least 40 years old with multiple myeloma. The rearrangement joined TRBV7-8 to TRBJ1-5, with 8 middle bases fitting TRBD1. Sequencing was carried out using a population of CD138-negative cells sorted from bone marrow. This specimen's cell subset or site label, per the study, means: bone marrow mononuclear cells depleted of CD138+ plasma/myeloma cells by negative magnetic selection. The CDR3 reads CASSLFGRGLQPQHF. In nucleotides, the sequence is TGTGCCAGCAGCTTATTTGGCAGGGGGCTTCAGCCCCAGCATTTT.